The entry below describes one T cell receptor (beta chain). Its antigen is undetermined. The sample comes from a study of response to subunit inactivated influenza vaccine. General study points: It was suggested by the authors that few new T cells are recruited by each seasonal influenza vaccination.

Via MiXCR, TCRdb re-called the RT-PCR reads, giving one row per CDR3 protein. The sample consists of about 190,000 distinct CDR3 sequences, around an eighth of them appearing once. The CDR3 runs 19 residues. Germline loops: CDR1 SGHVS, CDR2 FQNEAQ. V lost 2 bases, J lost 3 bases, and 23 bases lay in between. This specimen consisted of CD8+ T cells sorted from PBMCs, obtained about 5 days after vaccination. The clonotype originates from a man in his fifties who received an inactivated influenza vaccine. The chain links TRBV7-8 to TRBJ2-1, with a possible D match to TRBD2 (7 bases). CDR3 sequence: CASSLWGGLASEVYNEQFF. The CDR3 nucleotides read TGTGCCAGCAGCTTATGGGGGGGGCTAGCGTCTGAAGTCTACAATGAGCAGTTCTTC. Looking up the rest from reference TRBV7-8 and TRBJ2-1 gives the full variable domain: GAGVSQSPRYKVAKRGQDVALRCDPISGHVSLFWYQQALGQGPEFLTYFQNEAQLDKSGLPSDRFFAERPEGSVSTLKIQRTQQEDSAVYLCASSLWGGLASEVYNEQFFGPGTRLTVL.